Listed below are T cell receptor beta chains from one sample, sequenced in a study of control samples from healthy donors and cancer patients. The method was immunoSEQ multiplex PCR; TCRdb's version includes in-frame clones alone and lacks a portion of them. The sample carries 150,000 or so clones, roughly 93% recorded once. Sequencing input: blood. Receptors were obtained from a man between 18 and 29 years old in good health. Each CDR3 is given with its conserved first and last residue. The order of the fields is clone size, J gene, D gene, V gene, CDR3 DNA, CDR3 protein. The D gene is left open where the match is weak. Rows may omit the clone size; those that give it use once, few, many or a size class.

few | TRBJ2-1 | TRBD1 | TRBV7-7 | TGTGCTAGCAGCTTGAACAGACAGGGGATCAATGAGCAGTTCTTC | CASSLNRQGINEQFF
NA | TRBJ1-3 | TRBD1 | TRBV29-1 | TGCAGCGTCCAAAAGATGACAGGGTCTGGAAACACCATATATTTT | CSVQKMTGSGNTIYF
once | TRBJ1-1 | NA | TRBV2 | TGTGCCAGCAGTTTGAGGGGATTGAACACTGAAGCTTTCTTT | CASSLRGLNTEAFF
NA | TRBJ2-1 | TRBD2 | TRBV3-1/TRBV3-2 | TGTGCCAGCAGCCCGGCGAGGCGGGAGAGGGATGAGCAGTTCTTC | CASSPARRERDEQFF
NA | TRBJ1-1 | NA | TRBV3-1/TRBV3-2 | TGTGCCAGCAGCCAAGATGTCAGGGGAGGGGAAGCTTTCTTT | CASSQDVRGGEAFF
NA | TRBJ2-7 | TRBD2 | TRBV10-3 | TGTGCCATCAGAAACGGACTAGCGGGAGGCTACGAGCAGTACTTC | CAIRNGLAGGYEQYF
NA | TRBJ2-3 | NA | TRBV12-3/TRBV12-4 | TGTGCCAGCAGTTTTGCGGATACGCAGTATTTT | CASSFADTQYF
NA | TRBJ2-3 | NA | TRBV11-2 | TGTGCCAGCAGCTTAGAGGGGATACGGACAGATACGCAGTATTTT | CASSLEGIRTDTQYF
NA | TRBJ1-4 | NA | TRBV6-6 | TGTGCCAGCAGTTACCCCGTGGAGGAAAAACTGTTTTTT | CASSYPVEEKLFF
NA | TRBJ2-7 | NA | TRBV3-1/TRBV3-2 | TGTGCCAGCAGCCAAGCGGGGGGCATCACCTACGAGCAGTACTTC | CASSQAGGITYEQYF
NA | TRBJ2-5 | TRBD1 | TRBV4-2 | TGTGCCAGCAGCCCCCCCGGGACAGGGGGCCAAGAGACCCAGTACTTC | CASSPPGTGGQETQYF
NA | TRBJ2-2 | TRBD1 | TRBV2 | TGTGCCAGCAGCGTACAGGGGGGCGAATGGACCGGGGAGCTGTTTTTT | CASSVQGGEWTGELFF
NA | TRBJ2-3 | NA | TRBV7-3 | TGTGCCAGCAGCTTAGTAGGGAGGACAGATACGCAGTATTTT | CASSLVGRTDTQYF
NA | TRBJ1-1 | NA | TRBV12-5 | TGTGCTAGTGGTTTCAGGGGCACTGAAGCTTTCTTT | CASGFRGTEAFF
once | TRBJ2-3 | NA | TRBV7-2 | TGTGCCAGCAGCTTAGCGTACAGCACAGATACGCAGTATTTT | CASSLAYSTDTQYF
NA | TRBJ1-1 | NA | TRBV11-2 | TGTGCCAGCAGCCGAACAGGGCGGGGGGCTTTCTTT | CASSRTGRGAFF
NA | TRBJ2-1 | NA | TRBV15 | TGTGCCACCAGCAGAGATAGACCCCGTCAAACTTACAATGAGCAGTTCTTC | CATSRDRPRQTYNEQFF
NA | TRBJ2-3 | NA | TRBV7-9 | TGTGCCAGCAGCCCCCTTGCAACCGCGCAGTATTTT | CASSPLATAQYF
NA | TRBJ2-7 | NA | TRBV27 | TGTGCCAGCAGTTTTGGACAGTCTTTTTACGAGCAGTACTTC | CASSFGQSFYEQYF
NA | TRBJ2-1 | TRBD2 | TRBV11-2 | TGTGCCAGCAGCTCCCGAGGGGCGGGGGACTCCTACAATGAGCAGTTCTTC | CASSSRGAGDSYNEQFF
NA | TRBJ1-5 | TRBD1 | TRBV7-2 | TGTGCCAGCAGCTACCAAGGGGGCCCCAATCAGCCCCAGCATTTT | CASSYQGGPNQPQHF
NA | TRBJ2-1 | TRBD2 | TRBV6-5 | TGTGCCAGCAGTTACTCGGGACTAGCGGGAGGTAATGAGCAGTTCTTC | CASSYSGLAGGNEQFF
NA | TRBJ1-3 | NA | TRBV19 | TGTGCCAGTAGTTACGCCCCGTACACCAACTCTGGAAACACCATATATTTT | CASSYAPYTNSGNTIYF
NA | TRBJ1-1 | NA | TRBV7-9 | TGTGCCAGCAGCTTCCCCCCCACGAGGCGAAGAGACACTGAAGCTTTCTTT | CASSFPPTRRRDTEAFF
NA | TRBJ1-5 | TRBD1 | TRBV19 | TGTGCCAGTAGTATAGATGACAGGGGGAACCAGCCCCAGCATTTT | CASSIDDRGNQPQHF
NA | TRBJ2-7 | TRBD2 | TRBV6-2/TRBV6-3 | TGTGCCAGCAGTCCCGGTCCACTAGCGGGAGGATCCTACGAGCAGTACTTC | CASSPGPLAGGSYEQYF
NA | TRBJ2-1 | NA | TRBV7-6 | TGTGCCAGCAGCTTTCGCGTGGGCTCCTACAATGAGCAGTTCTTC | CASSFRVGSYNEQFF
NA | TRBJ2-1 | NA | TRBV18 | TGTGCCAGCTCATCCTCAGGAGGCTCCTACAATGAGCAGTTCTTC | CASSSSGGSYNEQFF
NA | TRBJ1-5 | NA | TRBV5-1 | TGCGCCAGCAGCTTAGACGAGTTTCAGCCCCAGCATTTT | CASSLDEFQPQHF
NA | TRBJ2-1 | NA | TRBV3-1/TRBV3-2 | TGTGCCAGCAGCCACGAGAGGGGCGAGCAGTTCTTC | CASSHERGEQFF
NA | TRBJ1-5 | NA | TRBV27 | TGTGCCAGCAGTTTATATCAGGAAACGGGACAGCCCCAGCATTTT | CASSLYQETGQPQHF
NA | TRBJ2-2 | NA | TRBV6-4 | TGTGCCAGCAGGACAGGCTCGAACACCGGGGAGCTGTTTTTT | CASRTGSNTGELFF
NA | TRBJ2-7 | NA | TRBV7-9 | TGTGCCAGCAGCCAACCGGGACGCCTGACCTACGAGCAGTACTTC | CASSQPGRLTYEQYF
NA | TRBJ2-7 | NA | TRBV3-1/TRBV3-2 | TGTGCCAGCAGCCCAGGAATGTCCGGGACCCTCAACGAGCAGTACTTC | CASSPGMSGTLNEQYF
NA | TRBJ2-5 | TRBD2 | TRBV28 | TGTGCCAGCAGTTCGGATAAAGCGGGAGTAGAGACCCAGTACTTC | CASSSDKAGVETQYF
NA | TRBJ1-6 | NA | TRBV2 | TGTGCCAGCAGTGGGAAGGGTTTATTTAATTCACCCCTCCACTTT | CASSGKGLFNSPLHF
NA | TRBJ1-5 | TRBD1 | TRBV6-5 | TGTGCCAGCAGTTCAGACAGGGGGGATCAGCCCCAGCATTTT | CASSSDRGDQPQHF
NA | TRBJ2-3 | NA | TRBV15 | TGTGCCACCAGCAAGGGCAGCCAACGGGGCACAGATACGCAGTATTTT | CATSKGSQRGTDTQYF
NA | TRBJ1-2 | NA | TRBV28 | TGTGCCAGCAGAAAGTTCTATGGCTACACCTTC | CASRKFYGYTF
NA | TRBJ1-1 | TRBD1 | TRBV23-1 | TGCGCCAGCACGCCGACAGGGGGCGCGAGGAGCACTGAAGCTTTCTTT | CASTPTGGARSTEAFF
NA | TRBJ1-4 | NA | TRBV19 | TGTGCCAGTAGTCTAGGGGATGTGAAACTGTTTTTT | CASSLGDVKLFF
NA | TRBJ1-2 | NA | TRBV5-6 | TGTGCCAGCAGCTTGTCAGGGCGGTATGGCTACACCTTC | CASSLSGRYGYTF
NA | TRBJ2-7 | TRBD1 | TRBV27 | TGTGCCAGCAAGCGACAGGGGGCCTCCTACGAGCAGTACTTC | CASKRQGASYEQYF
NA | TRBJ2-7 | TRBD1 | TRBV9 | TGTGCCAGCAGCGTAGGTGACAGGGTAGCCGACGAGCAGTACTTC | CASSVGDRVADEQYF